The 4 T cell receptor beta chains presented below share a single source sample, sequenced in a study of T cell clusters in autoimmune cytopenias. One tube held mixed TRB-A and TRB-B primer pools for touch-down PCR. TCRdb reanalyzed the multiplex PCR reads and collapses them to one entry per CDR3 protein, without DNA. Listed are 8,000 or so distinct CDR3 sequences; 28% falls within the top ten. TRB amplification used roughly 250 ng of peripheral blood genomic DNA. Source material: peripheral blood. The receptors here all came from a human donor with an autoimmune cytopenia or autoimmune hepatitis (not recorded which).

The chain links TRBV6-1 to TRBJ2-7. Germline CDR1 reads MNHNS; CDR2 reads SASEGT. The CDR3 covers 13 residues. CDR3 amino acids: CAISGSRLYEQYF.

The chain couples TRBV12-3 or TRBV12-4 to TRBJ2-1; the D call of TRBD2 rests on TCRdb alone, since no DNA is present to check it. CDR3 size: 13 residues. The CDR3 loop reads CASSSDSSNEQFF.

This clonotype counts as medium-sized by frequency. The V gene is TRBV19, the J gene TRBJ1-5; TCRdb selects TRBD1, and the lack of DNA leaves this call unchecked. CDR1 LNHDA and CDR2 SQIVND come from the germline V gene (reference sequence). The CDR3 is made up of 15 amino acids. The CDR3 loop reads CASSMSLTGGQPQHF. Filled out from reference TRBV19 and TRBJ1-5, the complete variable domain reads DGGITQSPKYLFRKEGQNVTLSCEQNLNHDAMYWYRQDPGQGLRLIYYSQIVNDFQKGDIAEGYSVSREKKESFPLTVTSAQKNPTAFYLCASSMSLTGGQPQHFGDGTRLSIL.

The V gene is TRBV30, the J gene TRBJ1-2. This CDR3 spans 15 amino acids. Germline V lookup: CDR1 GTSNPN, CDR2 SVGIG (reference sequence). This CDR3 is CAWSRPSTANYGYTF.